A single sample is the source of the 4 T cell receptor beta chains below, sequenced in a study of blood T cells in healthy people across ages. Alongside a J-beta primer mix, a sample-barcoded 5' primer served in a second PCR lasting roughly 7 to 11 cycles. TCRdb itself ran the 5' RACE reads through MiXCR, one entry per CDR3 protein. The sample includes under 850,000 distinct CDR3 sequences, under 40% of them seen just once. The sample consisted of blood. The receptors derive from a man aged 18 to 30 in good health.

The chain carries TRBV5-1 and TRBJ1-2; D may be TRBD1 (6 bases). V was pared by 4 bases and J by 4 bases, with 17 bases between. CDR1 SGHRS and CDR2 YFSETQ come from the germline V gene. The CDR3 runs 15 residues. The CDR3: CASSPEGGWSYGYTF. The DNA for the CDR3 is TGCGCCAGCAGCCCTGAGGGGGGCTGGAGCTATGGCTACACCTTC.

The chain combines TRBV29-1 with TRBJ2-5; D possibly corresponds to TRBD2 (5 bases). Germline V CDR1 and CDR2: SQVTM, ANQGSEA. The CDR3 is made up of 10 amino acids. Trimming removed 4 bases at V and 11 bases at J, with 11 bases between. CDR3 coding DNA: TGCAGCGTTGGAGGGTTTGAGCAGTACTTC. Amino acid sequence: CSVGGFEQYF.

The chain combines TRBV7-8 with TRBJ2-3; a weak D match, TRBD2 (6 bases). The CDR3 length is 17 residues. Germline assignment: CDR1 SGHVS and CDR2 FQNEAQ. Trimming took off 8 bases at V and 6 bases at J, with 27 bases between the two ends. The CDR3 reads CASLPYWIQEGSDTQYF. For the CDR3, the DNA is TGTGCCAGCCTCCCCTATTGGATCCAGGAGGGGTCGGATACGCAGTATTTT.

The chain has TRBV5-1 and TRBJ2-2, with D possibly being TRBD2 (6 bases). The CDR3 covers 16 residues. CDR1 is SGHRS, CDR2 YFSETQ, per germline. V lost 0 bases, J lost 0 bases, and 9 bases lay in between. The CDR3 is CASSLAASANTGELFF. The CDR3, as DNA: TGCGCCAGCAGCTTGGCAGCTAGCGCGAACACCGGGGAGCTGTTTTTT.